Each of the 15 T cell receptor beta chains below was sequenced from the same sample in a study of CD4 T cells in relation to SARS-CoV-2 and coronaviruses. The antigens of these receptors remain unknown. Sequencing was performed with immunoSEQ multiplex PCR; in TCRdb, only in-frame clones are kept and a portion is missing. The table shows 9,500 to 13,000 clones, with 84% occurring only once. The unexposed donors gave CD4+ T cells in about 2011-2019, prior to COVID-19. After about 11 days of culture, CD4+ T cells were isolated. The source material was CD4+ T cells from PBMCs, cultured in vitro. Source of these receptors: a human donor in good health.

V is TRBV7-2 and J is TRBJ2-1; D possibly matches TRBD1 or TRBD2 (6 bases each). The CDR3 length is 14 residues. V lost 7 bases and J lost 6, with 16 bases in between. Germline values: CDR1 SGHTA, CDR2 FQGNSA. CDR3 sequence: CASTRVKGGNEQFF. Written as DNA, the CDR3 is TGTGCCAGCACCCGCGTGAAGGGGGGCAATGAGCAGTTCTTC.

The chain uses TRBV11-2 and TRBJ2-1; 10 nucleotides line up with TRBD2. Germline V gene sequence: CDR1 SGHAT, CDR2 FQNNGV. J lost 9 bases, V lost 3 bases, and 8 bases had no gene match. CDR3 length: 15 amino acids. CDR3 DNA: TGTGCCAGCAGCTTCATAAGCGGGGGGGCGGGTGAGCAGTTCTTC. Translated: CASSFISGGAGEQFF.

CDR3 region: CASSIRTGNTGELFF. The DNA of the CDR3 is TGTGCCAGTAGTATACGGACAGGGAACACCGGGGAGCTGTTTTTT. The V call is TRBV19, the J call TRBJ2-2; 7 nucleotides align to TRBD1. Unmatched junction bases numbered 1, after V lost 2 bases and J lost 1 base. This CDR3 has 15 amino acids. Germline CDR1 LNHDA, CDR2 SQIVND (reference sequence).

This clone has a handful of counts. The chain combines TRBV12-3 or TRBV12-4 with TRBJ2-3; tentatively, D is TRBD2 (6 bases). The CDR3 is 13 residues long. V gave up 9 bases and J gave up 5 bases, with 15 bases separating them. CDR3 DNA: TGTGCCAGTATAAGCGGGTCTGAAGATACGCAGTATTTT. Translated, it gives CASISGSEDTQYF.

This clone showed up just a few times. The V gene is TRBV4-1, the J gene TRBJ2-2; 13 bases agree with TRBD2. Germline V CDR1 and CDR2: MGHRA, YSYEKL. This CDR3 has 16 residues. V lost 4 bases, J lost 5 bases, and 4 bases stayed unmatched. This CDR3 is CASSRGLAGVTGELFF. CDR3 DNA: TGCGCCAGCAGCCGAGGACTAGCGGGAGTGACCGGGGAGCTGTTTTTT.

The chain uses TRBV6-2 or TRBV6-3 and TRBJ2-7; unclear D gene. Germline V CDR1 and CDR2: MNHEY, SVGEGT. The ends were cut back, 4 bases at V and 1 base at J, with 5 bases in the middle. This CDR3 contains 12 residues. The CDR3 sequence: CASSSRSYEQYF. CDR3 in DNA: TGTGCCAGCAGTTCTCGGTCCTACGAGCAGTACTTC.

CDR3 in DNA: TGTGCCAGCAGTTACTCCACACAGGGAGAGACCCAGTACTTC. Translation: CASSYSTQGETQYF. This chain uses TRBV6-5 with TRBJ2-5; perhaps TRBD1 as D (6 bases). The CDR3 has 14 amino acids. Germline V lookup: CDR1 MNHEY, CDR2 SVGAGI. V shed 0 bases and J shed 4 bases, with 9 bases lying between them.

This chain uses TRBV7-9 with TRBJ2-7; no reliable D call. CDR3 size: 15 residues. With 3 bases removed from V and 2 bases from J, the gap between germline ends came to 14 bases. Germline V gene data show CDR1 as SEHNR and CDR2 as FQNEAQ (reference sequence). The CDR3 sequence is CASSFVADSTYEQYF. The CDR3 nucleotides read TGTGCCAGCAGCTTCGTCGCTGATTCCACCTACGAGCAGTACTTC.

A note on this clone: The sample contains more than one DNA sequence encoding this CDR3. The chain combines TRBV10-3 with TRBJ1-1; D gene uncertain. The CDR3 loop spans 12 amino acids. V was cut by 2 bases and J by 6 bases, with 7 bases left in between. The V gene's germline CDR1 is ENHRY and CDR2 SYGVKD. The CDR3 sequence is CAISEGSPEAFF. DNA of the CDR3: TGTGCCATCAGTGAGGGCAGTCCTGAAGCTTTCTTT.

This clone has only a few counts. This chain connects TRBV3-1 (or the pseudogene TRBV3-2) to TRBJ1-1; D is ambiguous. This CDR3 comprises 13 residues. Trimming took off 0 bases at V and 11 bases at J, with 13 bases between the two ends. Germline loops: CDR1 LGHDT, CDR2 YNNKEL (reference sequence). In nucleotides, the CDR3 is TGTGCCAGCAGCCAAGATGGAACACCTGGGGCTTTCTTT. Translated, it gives CASSQDGTPGAFF.

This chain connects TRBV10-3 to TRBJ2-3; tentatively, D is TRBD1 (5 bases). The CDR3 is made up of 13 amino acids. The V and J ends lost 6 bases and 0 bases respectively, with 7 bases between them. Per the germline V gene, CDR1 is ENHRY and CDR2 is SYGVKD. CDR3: CAIRGVSTDTQYF. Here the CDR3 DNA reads TGTGCCATCAGAGGGGTTAGCACAGATACGCAGTATTTT.

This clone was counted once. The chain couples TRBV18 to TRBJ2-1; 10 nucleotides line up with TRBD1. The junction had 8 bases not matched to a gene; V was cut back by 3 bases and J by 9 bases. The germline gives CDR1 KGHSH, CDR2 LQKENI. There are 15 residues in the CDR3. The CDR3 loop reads CASSPTGGAFVEQFF. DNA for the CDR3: TGTGCCAGCTCACCGACAGGGGGCGCCTTCGTTGAGCAGTTCTTC.

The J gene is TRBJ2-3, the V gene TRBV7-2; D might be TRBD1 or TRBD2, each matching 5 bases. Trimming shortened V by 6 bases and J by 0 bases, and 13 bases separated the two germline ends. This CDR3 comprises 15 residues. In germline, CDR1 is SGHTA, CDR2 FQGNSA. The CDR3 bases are TGTGCCAGCAGTTACCCGGGACCTAGCACAGATACGCAGTATTTT. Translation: CASSYPGPSTDTQYF.

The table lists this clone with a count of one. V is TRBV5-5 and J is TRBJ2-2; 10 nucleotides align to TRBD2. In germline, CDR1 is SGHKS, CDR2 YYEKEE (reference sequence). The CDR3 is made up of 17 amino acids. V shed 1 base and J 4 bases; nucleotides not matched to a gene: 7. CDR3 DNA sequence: TGTGCCAGCAGCTTGTCATGGAGGACTAGCGGCACCGGGGAGCTGTTTTTT. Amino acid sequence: CASSLSWRTSGTGELFF. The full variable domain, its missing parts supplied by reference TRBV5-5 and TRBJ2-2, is DAGVTQSPTHLIKTRGQQVTLRCSPISGHKSVSWYQQVLGQGPQFIFQYYEKEERGRGNFPDRFSARQFPNYSSELNVNALLLGDSALYLCASSLSWRTSGTGELFFGEGSRLTVL.

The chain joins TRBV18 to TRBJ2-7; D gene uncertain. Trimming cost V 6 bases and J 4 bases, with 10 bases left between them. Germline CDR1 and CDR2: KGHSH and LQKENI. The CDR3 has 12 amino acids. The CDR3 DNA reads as TGTGCCAGCTCCTTTCAGAGTTACGAGCAGTACTTC. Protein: CASSFQSYEQYF.